The present T cell receptor (beta chain) was sequenced within a study of OX40 agonist ivuxolimab in advanced cancers. The wider study: Earlier anti-PD-1, anti-PD-L1 or anti-CTLA-4 therapy was permitted; about 39% had received some.

The CDR3 has 15 amino acids. The germline V gene has CDR1 SGHAT and CDR2 FQNNGV. V dropped 5 bases and J dropped 4 bases, with 15 bases sitting between them. Sequencing was performed with immunoSEQ multiplex PCR; in TCRdb, only in-frame clones are kept and a portion is missing. The sample includes roughly 80,000 clones, roughly four fifths of them seen just once. This chain connects TRBV11-2 to TRBJ2-1, with unresolved D. The sequenced sample was CD4+ or CD8+ T cells sorted from blood, obtained in a trial of the OX40 agonist ivuxolimab. The receptor was derived from an adult with an advanced solid tumor such as melanoma, head and neck, liver or kidney cancer. CDR3 amino acids: CASSPRVALYNEQFF. The CDR3 bases are TGTGCCAGCAGCCCCCGTGTAGCCCTATACAATGAGCAGTTCTTC.